Shown below are 7 T cell receptor beta chains from a single sample sequenced in a study of CD8+ T cells in alopecia areata (dated by TCRdb to 2016 to 2018). This specimen's time point label, interpreted: roughly 26 weeks on oral tofacitinib. The treatment or condition label, as the study defines it: oral pan-JAK inhibitor, 5-10 mg twice daily. The receptor library was made with the immunoSEQ multiplex PCR assay. RNA was extracted from all samples and reverse transcribed into cDNA, which served as template for TCR sequencing. Held by TCRdb, this immuneACCESS table contains in-frame sequences only and omits some clones. Under half of the omission traces to an unresolved V gene where checked; the cause of the rest is unknown. Here the sample has around 100,000 clones; around 50% occur a single time. Of the sample, 10% to 15% is held by the ten largest clones. Sequencing was performed on CD8+ T cells sorted from blood, taken at week 24, from a patient treated with tofacitinib. The receptors originated from a human donor with alopecia areata.

The CDR3 loop is CAWEYGGTGNTIYF. The CDR3 DNA sequence: TGTGCCTGGGAATATGGGGGGACTGGAAACACCATATATTTT. The chain is built from TRBV30 and TRBJ1-3; D possibly corresponds to TRBD1 (5 bases). CDR1 is GTSNPN, CDR2 SVGIG, per germline (reference sequence). V was pared by 5 bases and J by 2 bases, with 13 bases between. This CDR3 is built from 14 residues.

The DNA of the CDR3 is TGTGCCAGCAGCCCATCACATACGCAGTATTTT. It yields the protein CASSPSHTQYF. The genes are TRBV11-2 and TRBJ2-3; the D is unclear. V was cut by 5 bases and J by 7 bases, with 7 bases left in between. Germline V gives CDR1 SGHAT, CDR2 FQNNGV. CDR3 size: 11 residues. Full variable domain (rest looked up from reference TRBV11-2 and TRBJ2-3): EAGVAQSPRYKIIEKRQSVAFWCNPISGHATLYWYQQILGQGPKLLIQFQNNGVVDDSQLPKDRFSAERLKGVDSTLKIQPAKLEDSAVYLCASSPSHTQYFGPGTRLTVL.

The rearrangement links TRBV7-9 to TRBJ1-1; D is unclear. Germline CDR1 reads SEHNR; CDR2 reads FQNEAQ (reference sequence). This CDR3 is 14 amino acids long. Trimming pared 3 bases from V and 6 bases from J, leaving 14 bases between. The CDR3 is CASSFTPGGPEAFF. CDR3 nucleotide sequence: TGTGCCAGCAGCTTCACACCGGGCGGACCTGAAGCTTTCTTT.

The chain links TRBV27 to TRBJ1-6; the D gene is possibly TRBD1 (5 bases). The CDR3 has 14 amino acids. From germline, CDR1 is MNHEY and CDR2 SMNVEV (reference sequence). The V and J ends lost 5 bases and 7 bases respectively, with 12 bases between them. CDR3 DNA: TGTGCCAGCAGTACCTGGGGGAACAATTCACCCCTCCACTTT. As protein: CASSTWGNNSPLHF.

This clone was seen a few times. This rearrangement joins TRBV10-3 to TRBJ2-7, with TRBD1 as a possible D gene (6 bases). Trimming left V 7 bases short and J 1 base short, with 14 bases between. Per the germline V gene, CDR1 is ENHRY and CDR2 is SYGVKD. This CDR3 spans 14 amino acids. The CDR3 sequence is CAIKRTEESYEQYF. CDR3 nucleotides: TGTGCCATCAAAAGGACAGAAGAATCCTACGAGCAGTACTTC.

The sample holds a few counts of this clone. The rearrangement uses TRBV7-9 and TRBJ2-3; 8 bases are shared with TRBD1. The CDR3 spans 15 residues. V was clipped by 5 bases and J by 3 bases; unmatched bases: 7. CDR1 is SEHNR, CDR2 FQNEAQ, per germline (reference sequence). The CDR3 nucleotides are TGTGCCAGCAGCACGACAGGGGACGGAACAGATACGCAGTATTTT. Translating gives CASSTTGDGTDTQYF.

The CDR3 DNA follows: TGTGCCAGCACGCCCGGGGGCGGTCAGCCCCAGCATTTT. It is translated as CASTPGGGQPQHF. The V gene is TRBV6-5, the J gene TRBJ1-5, with D possibly TRBD1 on 6 matching bases. V gave up 7 bases and J gave up 6 bases, with 13 bases separating them. The CDR3 covers 13 residues. Germline CDR1 is MNHEY and CDR2 is SVGAGI.